This record concerns one TCR beta chain sequence. Its antigen is not identified. The source of the sample is a study of cytomegalovirus exposure and HLA in healthy donors. Overall study: Across 300 to 400 genotyped donors, around 80% landed in the Caucasian-associated ancestry cluster. General observations from the study: The study flagged roughly 160 TCR beta chains as cytomegalovirus-associated. The classifier reportedly diagnosed cytomegalovirus status with high sensitivity and specificity. Versus the approximately 700-donor mean, an Asian-associated ancestry cluster reportedly showed fewer N-insertions in a later analysis.

This CDR3 has 13 residues. Looked up from germline, CDR1 is GTSNPN and CDR2 is SVGIG (reference sequence). The V and J ends lost 0 bases and 4 bases respectively, with 7 bases between them. Primers: 60 Vbeta forward and 13 Jbeta reverse. Profiled with immunoSEQ multiplex PCR; TCRdb holds only in-frame clones, not every one. The sample includes approximately 170,000 clones, 75% to 90% of them seen just once. The receptor was isolated from a boy younger than 10 in good health and CMV-seronegative. Material: PBMCs. The V and J genes are TRBV30 and TRBJ1-3; D not certain. Here the CDR3 reads CAWSVLGGNTIYF. In DNA, the CDR3 is TGTGCCTGGAGTGTACTCGGGGGAAACACCATATATTTT.